The 5 T cell receptor beta chains below were found in one sample sequenced in a study of blood T cell repertoires in COVID-19. Only in-frame clones appear in the TCRdb table, and some are missing; sequencing was by immunoSEQ multiplex PCR. The table shows around 160,000 clones, with about 89% occurring only once. Source material: peripheral blood. These receptors were collected from a man older than 75 with acute or convalescent COVID-19.

The V call is TRBV7-9, the J call TRBJ2-3, with D tentatively TRBD2 (5 bases). The length of the CDR3 is 16 residues. The germline V gene has CDR1 SEHNR and CDR2 FQNEAQ (reference sequence). Trimming took off 2 bases at V and 0 bases at J, with 12 bases between the two ends. CDR3 sequence (DNA): TGTGCCAGCAGCTTAAGATCTAGCCGTAGCACAGATACGCAGTATTTT. Translating it yields CASSLRSSRSTDTQYF.

V usage is TRBV28 and J usage is TRBJ2-5; 9 bases agree with TRBD1. The germline V gene encodes CDR1 MDHEN and CDR2 SYDVKM. J gave up 4 bases and V 1 base, and 4 bases lay outside the gene matches. This CDR3 has 15 amino acids. The DNA of the CDR3 is TGTGCCAGCAGTTTATTCGGACAGGGGATAGAGACCCAGTACTTC. This encodes CASSLFGQGIETQYF.

This chain links TRBV24-1 with TRBJ2-6, with TRBD2 as a possible D gene (6 bases). Per germline, CDR1 KGHDR and CDR2 SFDVKD. The CDR3 runs 17 residues. Trimming pared 3 bases from V and 0 bases from J, leaving 11 bases between. The DNA for the CDR3 is TGTGCCACCAGTGATGCGGGACTCCCCTCTGGGGCCAACGTCCTGACTTTC. It specifies CATSDAGLPSGANVLTF.

This chain connects TRBV2 to TRBJ2-4, with 9 bases fitting TRBD1. Germline V CDR1 and CDR2: SNHLY, FYNNEI. V was pared by 7 bases and J by 6 bases, with 4 bases of the junction left unmatched. CDR3 length: 13 residues. Here the CDR3 reads CASNGQGRNIQYF. DNA of the CDR3: TGTGCCAGCAACGGACAGGGGAGAAACATTCAGTACTTC.

This clone was counted a few times. As DNA, the CDR3 is TGTGCCAGCAGTTCGGGGACAGGGTTATACAATGAGCAGTTCTTC. It translates to CASSSGTGLYNEQFF. The V gene is TRBV27, the J gene TRBJ2-1; 9 bases line up with TRBD1. The CDR3 has 15 residues. Germline values: CDR1 MNHEY, CDR2 SMNVEV (reference sequence). After removal of 4 bases from V and 4 bases from J, the junction contained 5 bases not matched to a gene.